The entry that follows covers one T cell receptor (beta chain) sequence. The antigen remains unidentified. This was a survey-level run. Clones were read by immunoSEQ multiplex PCR, and TCRdb kept only the in-frame ones, dropping some. The table includes approximately 38,000 clones, about 81% detected once. The data were taken from a study of pediatric ulcerative colitis. During colonoscopy, one to two rectal pinch biopsies were collected. The study's findings and limits: Ulcerative colitis patients shared more blood-rectal clones than controls. No controls had the two rectal clonotypes shared by ulcerative colitis patients.

CDR1 and CDR2 from the germline V gene are SEHNR and FQNEAQ (reference sequence). The V end lost 4 bases, the J end lost 3 bases, and 12 bases lay between the germline ends. This CDR3 is 14 amino acids long. The sequence derives from a boy aged 5-17 years with severe ulcerative colitis. J is TRBJ2-5 and V is TRBV7-9, with D tentatively TRBD1 (5 bases). Input material: gut tissue. CDR3 bases: TGTGCCAGCAGCTGGGGCTGGCAGGAAGAGACCCAGTACTTC. Translation gives CASSWGWQEETQYF.